This TCR beta chain emerged from a study of T-cell reconstitution after alpha-beta-depleted transplantation in children (dated by TCRdb to 2015 to 2016). Regarding the research as a whole: T-cell immune reconstitution after TCRalphabeta/CD19-depleted allogeneic hematopoietic cell transplantation in children was quantitatively tracked in the study by means of TCR repertoire profiling. The investigation overall reported the following: Apparently early alphabetaT-cell count recovery about two months after transplant reportedly relied on only several hundred rapidly expanded clones derived from non-depleted graft cells. Over the following months the frequencies of hyperexpanded clones went down, and after one year T-cell counts and TCRbeta diversity were mostly credited to newly produced T cells. The high TCRbeta diversity at day 60 in some patients was ascribed to recipient T cells and intrathymic progenitors that had survived conditioning.

Library construction relied on PCR. Sequencing instrument: Illumina HiSeq 2500. To normalize quantification of the TCRbeta repertoire, the TCR libraries were built with molecular barcoding that relied on unique molecular identifiers. The public reads were run again by TCRdb, first through fastp at Q25 and then through MiXCR, and only productive beta chains were kept. Identical CDR3 proteins give one entry, which carries the most common genes and DNA. The table for this sample lists hundreds of thousands of distinct CDR3 sequences; 10% to 15% of them were counted only once. The ten largest clonotypes hold about 2% of the sample. Concerning this clonotype: What antigen it recognizes has not been identified. No quality values exist for individual bases; no much larger clone is one base distant.

CDR1 and CDR2 were assigned from the germline V gene as MNHEY and SVGEGT. The CDR3 contains 14 residues, cysteine and phenylalanine counted. Of the read, only the CDR3 DNA is kept; its 42 bases are in frame from base 1. From V the trimming removes 2 bases and from J it removes 9 bases, while the gene matches leave 3 bases of the junction unaccounted for. The treatment or condition label, as the study defines it: allogeneic hematopoietic cell transplantation with graft depleted of TCRalphabeta T cells and CD19 B cells. The transplant recipients were children given TCRalphabeta/CD19-depleted allogeneic hematopoietic cell grafts.

The source was PBMCs, mostly from graft donor cells, collected 360 days after TCRalphabeta/CD19-depleted stem cell transplant. The source is a male patient between 10 and 17 years old who had a stem cell transplant for acute myeloid leukemia, so the T cells may come from the graft donor. This sequence uses TRBV6-2 or TRBV6-3 and TRBJ2-1, with 11 bases matching TRBD2. The bases are TGTGCCAGCAGTTACAGACTAGCGGGGATTGAGCAGTTCTTC. It encodes CASSYRLAGIEQFF.